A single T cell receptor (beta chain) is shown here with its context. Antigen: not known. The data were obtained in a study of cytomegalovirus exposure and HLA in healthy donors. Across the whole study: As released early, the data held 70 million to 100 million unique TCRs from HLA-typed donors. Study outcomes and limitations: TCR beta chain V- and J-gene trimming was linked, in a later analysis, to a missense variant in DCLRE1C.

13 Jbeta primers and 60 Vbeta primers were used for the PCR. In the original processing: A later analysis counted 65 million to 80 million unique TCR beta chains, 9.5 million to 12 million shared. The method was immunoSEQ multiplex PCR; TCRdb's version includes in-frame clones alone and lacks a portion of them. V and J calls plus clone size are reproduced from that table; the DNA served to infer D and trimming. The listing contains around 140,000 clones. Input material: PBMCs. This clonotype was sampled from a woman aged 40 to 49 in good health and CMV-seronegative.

CDR3 bases: TGTGCCACCCAGGACAGGCCCCGCTCTGGAAACACCATATATTTT. This translates into CATQDRPRSGNTIYF. The chain combines TRBV19 with TRBJ1-3, with TRBD1 matching over 7 bases. V gave up 10 bases and J gave up 0 bases; unmatched junction bases: 9. The CDR3 runs to 15 residues. Germline V gene data show CDR1 as LNHDA and CDR2 as SQIVND (reference sequence).